This T cell receptor beta chain was captured in a study of T cell responses to AZD1222 COVID-19 vaccine. Clones were sequenced by immunoSEQ multiplex PCR, and TCRdb holds only the in-frame ones, with some missing. Of tens of thousands of clones in the sample, 88% were seen once. The CDR3 contains 13 residues. Germline V gene data show CDR1 as MNHEY and CDR2 as SVGAGI. With V trimmed by 6 bases and J by 7 bases, 5 bases remained unmatched. Specimen: peripheral blood, collected 28 days after the second AZD1222 dose. This chain links TRBV6-5 with TRBJ2-1, with TRBD2 identical over 8 bases. This clonotype was sampled from an adult who received the AZD1222 COVID-19 vaccine. CDR3 bases: TGTGCCAGCAGCCCCGCTAGCGGGAATGAGCAGTTCTTC. Amino acid sequence: CASSPASGNEQFF.